This T cell receptor (beta chain) was obtained from a study of blood T cell repertoires in COVID-19. Study overall: From the United States, Italy and Spain came samples of acute and convalescent COVID-19. Nucleic acid was either cDNA or gDNA, and it came from T cells, B-cell-depleted T cells, or PBMCs.

In the source study's methods: Using reference gene primer amplification, nucleated cell counts were estimated. Assay: immunoSEQ multiplex PCR; the TCRdb copy retains only in-frame clones and omits some. The V and J calls and the clone size are those of that table, but D and trimming were determined from the DNA. The sample consists of 200,000 to 250,000 clones, 84% of them appearing once. This CDR3 contains 14 residues. The ends lost 6 bases at V and 4 bases at J; junction bases unmatched: 5. Germline values: CDR1 LNHDA, CDR2 SQIVND (reference sequence). The receptor was derived from a woman aged 40 to 50 who had recovered from COVID-19. The sample was PBMCs or T cells enriched from blood (not recorded which). The chain combines TRBV19 with TRBJ2-3; 9 bases fit TRBD1. The CDR3 spells CASRIQGASDTQYF. CDR3 nucleotide sequence: TGTGCCAGTAGGATACAGGGGGCCTCAGATACGCAGTATTTT.